The 20 T cell receptor beta chains in this list originate from one sample, sequenced in a study of blood T cells in healthy people across ages. A second PCR of roughly 6 to 12 cycles used a sample-barcoded 5' primer and a J-beta primer mix. MiXCR, applied by TCRdb to the 5' RACE reads, yields one record per CDR3 protein. Altogether about 640,000 distinct CDR3 sequences are present, 58% being singletons, with the ten largest covering around 37%. Sequencing was done on a sample of blood. The receptors stem from a man aged 55 to 70 in good health.

The CDR3: CSASLGQGSTDTQYF. As DNA, the CDR3 is TGCAGTGCTTCCCTTGGACAGGGGAGCACAGATACGCAGTATTTT. The V call is TRBV20-1, the J call TRBJ2-3, with 9 bases that match TRBD1. With V trimmed by 5 bases and J by 0 bases, 6 bases remained unmatched. Per the germline V gene, CDR1 is DFQATT and CDR2 is SNEGSKA (reference sequence). There are 15 residues in the CDR3.

As for this clonotype: One end of the junction varies from germline; a read error may be responsible. The chain joins TRBV7-8 to TRBJ2-3; TRBD1 aligns across 8 bases. The CDR3 consists of 15 residues. Germline V gene lookup returns CDR1 SGHVS and CDR2 FQNEAQ. CDR3 protein: CAGRSAGGVADTQYF. The CDR3 coding sequence is TGTGCCGGCAGGTCTGCAGGGGGCGTGGCAGATACGCAGTATTTT.

The chain recombines TRBV3-1 with TRBJ2-1; 9 nucleotides line up with TRBD1. V shed 0 bases, J shed 6 bases, and the junction held 3 bases outside the gene matches. CDR3 size: 15 residues. The germline V gene has CDR1 LGHDT and CDR2 YNNKEL (reference sequence). The CDR3 spells CASSQDGTGSNEQFF. CDR3 in DNA: TGTGCCAGCAGCCAAGATGGGACAGGGAGCAATGAGCAGTTCTTC.

V gene TRBV4-1 combines with J gene TRBJ1-2, with TRBD1 matching over 10 bases. Trimming took 1 base from V and 8 from J; bases not matched to a gene: 10. Germline V gene sequence: CDR1 MGHRA, CDR2 YSYEKL. The CDR3 has 16 amino acids. CDR3 amino acids: CASSQGGQGFFVGYTF. The CDR3 DNA reads as TGCGCCAGCAGCCAAGGGGGACAGGGGTTTTTCGTGGGCTACACCTTC.

V usage is TRBV6-2 or TRBV6-3 and J usage is TRBJ1-2, with TRBD1 matching 7 bases. V shed 2 bases and J 7 bases; nucleotides not matched to a gene: 4. The CDR3 runs 13 residues. Per the germline V gene, CDR1 is MNHEY and CDR2 is SVGEGT. CDR3 protein: CASSYTTGRGYTF. The CDR3 coding sequence is TGTGCCAGCAGTTACACGACAGGGCGTGGCTACACCTTC.

This clonotype has only a few counts. As DNA, the CDR3 is TGTGCCAGCAGCCCGGGCCACTCTGGGGCCAACGTCCTGACTTTC. This sequence encodes CASSPGHSGANVLTF. The V and J genes are TRBV4-2 and TRBJ2-6; no clear D. Trimming cost V 4 bases and J 0 bases, with 7 bases left between them. The CDR3 is 15 residues long. From germline, CDR1 is LGHNA and CDR2 YNFKEQ.

J is TRBJ2-6 and V is TRBV12-3 or TRBV12-4; D not resolved. The CDR3 runs to 14 residues. Trimming took off 7 bases at V and 1 base at J, with 8 bases between the two ends. Written as DNA, the CDR3 is TGTGCCAGCAATATGAGGTCTGGGGCCAACGTCCTGACTTTC. It specifies CASNMRSGANVLTF.

Only one count was recorded for this clonotype. DNA of the CDR3: TGTGCCAGCAGCGTAGAGGACAGCAATTCACCCCTCCACTTT. It yields the protein CASSVEDSNSPLHF. The chain carries TRBV9 and TRBJ1-6, with TRBD1 as a possible D gene (6 bases). V was pared by 0 bases and J by 7 bases, with 8 bases between. CDR1 SGDLS and CDR2 YYNGEE come from the germline V gene. The CDR3 sequence is 14 residues long.

This clonotype was seen a few times. V usage is TRBV6-6 and J usage is TRBJ1-6; tentative D call: TRBD1 (6 bases). Trimming shortened V by 5 bases and J by 7 bases, and 9 bases separated the two germline ends. CDR3 length: 13 amino acids. Germline V gene sequence: CDR1 MNHNY, CDR2 SVGAGI (reference sequence). The CDR3 nucleotides read TGTGCCAGCAGTCGGGACACCAATTCACCCCTCCACTTT. Residues: CASSRDTNSPLHF.

The chain is built from TRBV3-1 and TRBJ2-3, with D uncertain. Trimming took off 4 bases at V and 1 base at J, with 12 bases between the two ends. The CDR3 is 15 residues long. CDR1 is LGHDT and CDR2 is YNNKEL in the germline V gene (reference sequence). The CDR3: CASSPGGPRTDTQYF. DNA of the CDR3: TGTGCCAGCAGCCCAGGTGGACCCCGCACAGATACGCAGTATTTT.

The chain links TRBV29-1 to TRBJ1-5; D is unclear. Germline V gene lookup returns CDR1 SQVTM and CDR2 ANQGSEA. The CDR3 length is 13 residues. Trimming removed 1 base from V and 2 bases from J, with 6 bases in between. In DNA form, the CDR3 reads TGCAGCGTTGAAGTCGGAGGCAATCAGCCCCAGCATTTT. Translation: CSVEVGGNQPQHF. Filled out from reference TRBV29-1 and TRBJ1-5, the complete variable domain reads SAVISQKPSRDICQRGTSLTIQCQVDSQVTMMFWYRQQPGQSLTLIATANQGSEATYESGFVIDKFPISRPNLTFSTLTVSNMSPEDSSIYLCSVEVGGNQPQHFGDGTRLSIL.

The chain carries TRBV5-5 and TRBJ2-5; perhaps TRBD2 as D (5 bases). This CDR3 has 15 residues. CDR1 is SGHKS, CDR2 YYEKEE, per germline (reference sequence). V lost 0 bases and J lost 4, with 13 bases in between. The CDR3 region is CASSLAAEVGETQYF. The CDR3 coding sequence is TGTGCCAGCAGCTTGGCCGCGGAGGTGGGAGAGACCCAGTACTTC. Filled out from reference TRBV5-5 and TRBJ2-5, the complete variable domain reads DAGVTQSPTHLIKTRGQQVTLRCSPISGHKSVSWYQQVLGQGPQFIFQYYEKEERGRGNFPDRFSARQFPNYSSELNVNALLLGDSALYLCASSLAAEVGETQYFGPGTRLLVL.

The rearrangement joins TRBV12-3 or TRBV12-4 to TRBJ1-4, with TRBD1 matching 9 bases. The CDR3 covers 17 residues. The ends lost 8 bases at V and 0 bases at J; junction bases unmatched: 10. The DNA of the CDR3 is TGTGCCAGCTGTCGGGGGACAGGGCTGTCAACTAATGAAAAACTGTTTTTT. Amino acid sequence: CASCRGTGLSTNEKLFF.

The chain couples TRBV6-5 to TRBJ2-5, with D perhaps TRBD1 (6 bases). The J call may not be correct, given that the DNA end is closer to TRBJ2-7. Germline values: CDR1 MNHEY, CDR2 SVGAGI. The CDR3 consists of 13 residues. CDR3 region: CASRPGQWGEQYF. The CDR3 DNA follows: TGTGCCAGCAGACCCGGACAGTGGGGCGAGCAGTACTTC.

This clonotype occurred a few times. The chain links TRBV3-1 to TRBJ2-1; D unresolved. V lost 3 bases and J 6 bases, leaving 3 bases between the germline ends. The germline CDR1 and CDR2 sequences are LGHDT and YNNKEL (reference sequence). CDR3 length equals 11 residues. CDR3 loop: CASSQANEQFF. For the CDR3, the DNA is TGTGCCAGCAGCCAGGCCAATGAGCAGTTCTTC.

In its sample, this clonotype was seen a few times. The chain combines TRBV5-1 with TRBJ1-5; the D gene is possibly TRBD1 (5 bases). The V gene lost 3 bases and the J gene lost 4 bases, with 11 bases spanning the gap. Looked up from germline, CDR1 is SGHRS and CDR2 is YFSETQ. This CDR3 spans 14 amino acids. CDR3 sequence reads: CASSSGGWNQPQHF. The CDR3 coding sequence is TGCGCCAGCAGCTCGGGGGGGTGGAATCAGCCCCAGCATTTT.

The rearrangement links TRBV11-2 to TRBJ2-1, with 9 bases that match TRBD2. The CDR3 runs 16 residues. Trimming removed 2 bases from V and 8 bases from J; junction bases left unmatched: 10. CDR1 is SGHAT, CDR2 FQNNGV, per germline. The CDR3 region is CASSLYAGGGVYEQFF. In DNA form, the CDR3 reads TGTGCCAGCAGCTTATATGCGGGAGGGGGTGTCTATGAGCAGTTCTTC. Drawing the rest from reference TRBV11-2 and TRBJ2-1, the complete variable domain is EAGVAQSPRYKIIEKRQSVAFWCNPISGHATLYWYQQILGQGPKLLIQFQNNGVVDDSQLPKDRFSAERLKGVDSTLKIQPAKLEDSAVYLCASSLYAGGGVYEQFFGPGTRLTVL.

V usage is TRBV7-9 and J usage is TRBJ2-5; D is unclear. The length of the CDR3 is 14 residues. V shed 0 bases and J shed 5 bases, with 10 bases lying between them. CDR1 SEHNR and CDR2 FQNEAQ come from the germline V gene (reference sequence). The CDR3, as DNA: TGTGCCAGCAGCTTAGCTCCACCCCACGAGACCCAGTACTTC. Translation gives CASSLAPPHETQYF.

The gene calls are TRBV9 and TRBJ2-7, with D maybe TRBD1 (6 bases). The J call is in doubt because the DNA end fits TRBJ2-5 better. The CDR3 covers 15 residues. Germline CDR1 is SGDLS and CDR2 is YYNGEE. The CDR3 region is CASSVRDTYQETQYF. In DNA form, the CDR3 reads TGTGCCAGCAGCGTAAGGGACACCTACCAAGAGACCCAGTACTTC.

The V and J genes are TRBV24-1 and TRBJ2-3, with D possibly matching TRBD2 (6 bases). Germline lookup yields CDR1 KGHDR and CDR2 SFDVKD. This CDR3 comprises 16 residues. Trimming took off 3 bases at V and 1 base at J, with 13 bases between the two ends. DNA for the CDR3: TGTGCCACCAGTGATGCCACCGGGAGCGGCACAGATACGCAGTATTTT. It yields the protein CATSDATGSGTDTQYF.